One and the same sample provided the 8 T cell receptor beta chains below, sequenced in a study of tumor and adjacent non-tumor tissue in lung cancer. RNA was extracted from bulk tissue without any cell sorting. Three rounds of nested PCR, following a modified ARM-PCR protocol, produced the TCRbeta library. Via MiXCR, TCRdb re-called the multiplex PCR reads, giving one row per CDR3 protein. The sample includes about 75,000 distinct CDR3 sequences, over 75% of them seen just once. The material sequenced was lung tumor tissue. The source is a woman between 45 and 60 years old with non-small cell lung cancer.

Concerning this clonotype: The conserved phenylalanine or tryptophan normally closing the CDR3 is absent here, so this likely arose from a read error. The chain links TRBV20-1 to TRBJ2-7, with 8 nucleotides matching TRBD2. The CDR3 length is 14 residues. Germline V gene data show CDR1 as DFQATT and CDR2 as SNEGSKA (reference sequence). The J segment lost 7 bases and the V segment lost 6 bases, leaving 14 bases of the junction unmatched. CDR3: CSAIRGAGVGEQYL. Written as DNA, the CDR3 is TGCAGTGCCATAAGAGGAGCGGGAGTGGGGGAGCAGTACCTC.

In the case of this clonotype: A junction end diverges from the germline sequence, so it may reflect a read error. This sequence joins TRBV4-1 and TRBJ1-4, with a tentative D call TRBD1 (5 bases). Per germline, CDR1 MGHRA and CDR2 YSYEKL. The CDR3 has 15 residues. The DNA for the CDR3 is TGTGCCAGCAGCCAAGTTTCAGGGAGCAATGAAAAACTGTCTTTT. Encoded protein: CASSQVSGSNEKLSF.

On this clonotype itself: The junction departs from the called germline gene at one end, perhaps through a read error. V gene TRBV11-2 combines with J gene TRBJ2-2; TRBD2 matches 7 bases. This CDR3 comprises 16 residues. Germline values: CDR1 SGHAT, CDR2 FQNNGV. CDR3 protein: CASSGFQGGNTGDPFF. The CDR3 DNA sequence: TGTGCTAGCAGTGGATTCCAGGGAGGGAACACCGGGGACCCGTTTTTT.

As regards this clonotype: Germline and junction disagree at one end, which may indicate a read error. The J gene is TRBJ2-1, the V gene TRBV11-3; D remains unclear. There are 9 residues in the CDR3. Germline-derived CDR1 and CDR2 are SGHNT and YENEEA. This CDR3 reads CVSILVEFF. In DNA form, the CDR3 reads TGTGTCAGCATCTTAGTCGAGTTCTTC.

This clonotype was observed at least ten times. The chain has TRBV7-3 and TRBJ2-1; D uncertain. CDR1 is SGHTA, CDR2 FQGTGA, per germline. Trimming removed 5 bases from V and 8 bases from J, with 13 bases in between. CDR3 size: 13 residues. In nucleotides, the CDR3 is TGTGCCAGCAGCAACCAAGCAGGCGATGAGCAGTTCTTC. Translating gives CASSNQAGDEQFF.

The rearrangement links TRBV7-8 to TRBJ2-1; perhaps TRBD1 as D (5 bases). Germline V gene data show CDR1 as SGHVS and CDR2 as FQNEAQ. The V end lost 7 bases, the J end lost 0 bases, and 16 bases lay between the germline ends. The CDR3 loop spans 16 amino acids. In nucleotides, the CDR3 is TGTGCCAGCATCGACTTCACAGGCATCTCCTACAATGAGCAGTTCTTC. This gives the protein CASIDFTGISYNEQFF.

This sequence joins TRBV6-1 and TRBJ1-5; 8 bases are a match to TRBD1. CDR1 and CDR2 (germline): MNHNS, SASEGT. This CDR3 has 15 amino acids. Trimming cost V 5 bases and J 9 bases; bases outside gene matches: 12. The CDR3 region is CASSPRTGRPRPQHF. The CDR3 DNA reads TGTGCCAGCAGTCCCCGGACAGGGCGGCCTCGGCCCCAGCATTTT.

There are a few counts of this clonotype. The DNA of the CDR3 is TGTGCCAGCAGCTTAGTTGGGACTAGCGGGAGGGAGAAGCAGTTCTTC. The encoded protein is CASSLVGTSGREKQFF. V and J are TRBV11-3 and TRBJ2-1; 16 nucleotides match TRBD2. The CDR3 loop spans 16 amino acids. With 1 base clipped from V and 11 bases from J, the junction kept 5 bases outside the gene matches. Germline CDR1 SGHNT, CDR2 YENEEA.